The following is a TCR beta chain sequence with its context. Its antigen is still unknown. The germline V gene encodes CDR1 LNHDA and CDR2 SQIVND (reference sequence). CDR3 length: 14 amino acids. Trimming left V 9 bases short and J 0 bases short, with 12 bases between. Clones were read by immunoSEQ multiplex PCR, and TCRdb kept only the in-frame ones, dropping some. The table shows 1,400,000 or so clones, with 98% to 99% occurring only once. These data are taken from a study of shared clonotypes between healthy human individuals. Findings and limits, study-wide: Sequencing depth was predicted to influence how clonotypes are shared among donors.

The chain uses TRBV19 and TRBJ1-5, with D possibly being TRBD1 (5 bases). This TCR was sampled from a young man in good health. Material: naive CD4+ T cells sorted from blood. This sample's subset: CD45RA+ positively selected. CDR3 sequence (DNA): TGTGCCAGAGGGAGGGGAGGTAGCAATCAGCCCCAGCATTTT. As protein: CARGRGGSNQPQHF.